The T cell receptor (beta chain) described here comes from a study of cytomegalovirus exposure and HLA in healthy donors. Study as a whole: Later analysis reported that the approximately 120 validation repertoires shared the platform of the approximately 690 first-cohort repertoires.

From germline, CDR1 is SEHNR and CDR2 FQNEAQ (reference sequence). This CDR3 spans 14 amino acids. V was pared by 1 base and J by 1 base, with 7 bases between. Using immunoSEQ multiplex PCR, the repertoire was profiled, and TCRdb retains in-frame clones only, with some absent. Here the sample spans about 330,000 clones, roughly 87% being singletons. V gene TRBV7-9 combines with J gene TRBJ1-1, with no clear D. Specimen: PBMCs. This TCR was recovered from a woman between 25 and 40 years old in good health and CMV-seropositive. CDR3 residues: CASSLGDWNTEAFF. The CDR3 nucleotides read TGTGCCAGCAGCTTAGGGGATTGGAACACTGAAGCTTTCTTT.